The clone carrying this T cell receptor beta chain was detected once. Its antigen is not identified. The source of the sample is a study of shared clonotypes between healthy human individuals. Findings of the study overall: Estimated richness values were generally larger in naive subsets than in memory subsets. In contrast to clonotypes shared by all four donors, non-shared clonotypes had lower generation probabilities.

The authors divided CD4+ cells into CD45RA+ naive and CD45RA-negative memory subsets. Method: immunoSEQ multiplex PCR; TCRdb's copy keeps in-frame clones and lacks some. The table shows roughly 2.4 million clones, with 90% to 97% occurring only once. The CDR3 totals 15 residues. The genes are TRBV21-1 and TRBJ1-2; the DNA was not compared with TRBD1, the D call given in the table. TRBV21-1 is shown as a pseudogene. Sequencing was done on a sample of naive CD4+ T cells sorted from blood. Regarding subset: CD45RA+ positively selected. The receptor comes from a young man in good health. The chain's CDR3 is CASSKEARGLLGYTF. CDR3 bases: TGTGCCAGCAGCAAAGAGGCCAGGGGGCTTCTTGGCTACACCTTC.